Listed below are T cell receptor beta chains from one sample, sequenced in a study of blood T cells in healthy people across ages. TCRdb used MiXCR to reprocess the 5' RACE reads, holding one entry per CDR3 protein. The repertoire holds 1.5 million to 2 million distinct CDR3 sequences, with 49% as singletons. Input material: blood. Receptor source: a woman aged 40 to 50 in good health. Both conserved end residues are part of each CDR3. D genes are given only for firm matches. Size values are once, few and many counts, or a class for expanded clones, and some rows have none.

clone size	D gene	V gene	J gene	CDR3 protein	CDR3 DNA
few	-	TRBV12-3/TRBV12-4	TRBJ2-7	CASSLIGSGVYEQYF	TGTGCCAGCAGTTTGATCGGTTCTGGGGTTTACGAGCAGTACTTC
-	-	TRBV20-1	TRBJ2-7	CSAREPLMGQITYEQYF	TGCAGTGCTAGAGAGCCATTAATGGGACAAATTACCTACGAGCAGTACTTC
few	-	TRBV5-1	TRBJ1-2	CASSPADWGYTF	TGCGCCAGCAGCCCTGCGGACTGGGGCTACACCTTC
-	-	TRBV27	TRBJ1-4	CASSLSAAGRTNEKLFF	TGTGCCAGCAGTTTATCGGCGGCGGGCAGAACTAATGAAAAACTGTTTTTT
-	-	TRBV4-1	TRBJ2-1	CASSQDAGASYEQFF	TGCGCCAGCAGCCAAGATGCAGGGGCCTCCTACGAGCAGTTCTTC
-	TRBD2	TRBV27	TRBJ2-1	CASSFRGGTFFDEQFF	TGTGCCAGCAGTTTCCGGGGGGGGACTTTTTTCGATGAGCAGTTCTTC
once	-	TRBV6-5	TRBJ1-2	CASSYDPTGIGYTF	TGTGCCAGCAGTTACGACCCCACAGGTATTGGCTACACCTTC
-	TRBD1	TRBV7-2	TRBJ1-5	CASSLGQGNLGQPQHF	TGTGCCAGCAGCTTGGGACAGGGGAACTTGGGTCAGCCCCAGCATTTT
-	TRBD1	TRBV28	TRBJ2-7	CASDRTGYNEQYF	TGTGCCAGCGACAGGACAGGTTACAATGAGCAGTACTTC
-	-	TRBV6-5	TRBJ2-3	CASSYTRGTDTQYF	TGTGCCAGCAGTTACACCCGAGGCACAGATACGCAGTATTTT
-	TRBD2	TRBV20-1	TRBJ2-1	CSATGRLAGSEQFF	TGCAGTGCTACAGGAAGGTTAGCGGGGTCTGAGCAGTTCTTC
-	-	TRBV10-3	TRBJ2-1	CAISERGVVEQFF	TGTGCCATCAGTGAGAGGGGGGTGGTTGAGCAGTTCTTC
few	-	TRBV10-3	TRBJ1-4	CAISESVNEKLFF	TGTGCCATCAGTGAGTCGGTTAATGAAAAACTGTTTTTT
many	TRBD2	TRBV7-2	TRBJ2-3	CASSLSGGGDTQYF	TGCGCCAGCAGTCTCAGCGGGGGGGGAGATACGCAGTATTTT
once	-	TRBV9	TRBJ2-7	CASSPKAVAYEQYF	TGTGCCAGCAGCCCAAAGGCAGTGGCCTACGAGCAGTACTTC
-	-	TRBV15	TRBJ2-3	CATSRRVSSGNPSTDTQYF	TGTGCCACCAGCCGCCGGGTTTCGAGCGGTAACCCTAGCACAGATACGCAGTATTTT
-	TRBD1	TRBV6-2/TRBV6-3	TRBJ2-1	CASSLGQGHPTGYNEQFF	TGTGCCAGCAGCCTCGGACAGGGTCATCCTACAGGGTACAATGAGCAGTTCTTC
-	-	TRBV2	TRBJ2-3	CASSEGTYSTDTQYF	TGTGCCAGCAGTGAGGGCACCTATAGCACAGATACGCAGTATTTT
once	-	TRBV10-3	TRBJ2-5	CAIRLGLEAYNEQYF	TGTGCCATCAGACTGGGACTGGAAGCCTACAATGAGCAGTACTTC
-	-	TRBV9	TRBJ1-5	CASSVGGRVQPQHF	TGTGCCAGCAGCGTAGGGGGCAGGGTTCAGCCCCAGCATTTT
few	TRBD1	TRBV7-2	TRBJ1-2	CATRTGRNYGYTF	TGTGCCACCCGGACAGGGAGAAACTATGGCTACACCTTC